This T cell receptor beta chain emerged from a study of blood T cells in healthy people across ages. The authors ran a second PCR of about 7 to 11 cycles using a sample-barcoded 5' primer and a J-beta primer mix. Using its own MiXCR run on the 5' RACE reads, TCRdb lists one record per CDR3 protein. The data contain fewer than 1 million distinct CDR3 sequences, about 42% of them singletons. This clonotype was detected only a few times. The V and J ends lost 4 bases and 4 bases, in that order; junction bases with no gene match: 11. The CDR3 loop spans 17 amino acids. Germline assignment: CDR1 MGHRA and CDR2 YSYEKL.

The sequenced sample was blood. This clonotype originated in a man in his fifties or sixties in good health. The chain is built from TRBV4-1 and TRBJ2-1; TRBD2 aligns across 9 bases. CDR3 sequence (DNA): TGCGCCAGCAGCCCGCAGGGTAGCGGGGGTCCATACAATGAGCAGTTCTTC. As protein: CASSPQGSGGPYNEQFF.